This T cell receptor beta chain was profiled in a study of early T cells in non-severe SARS-CoV-2 infection. Study context: Chains were not paired, and sequencing was done on bulk RNA from unsorted whole blood.

The protocol attached unique molecular identifiers to individual cDNA molecules. One entry per CDR3 protein results from TCRdb running MiXCR on the 5' RACE reads. The repertoire includes some 48,000 distinct CDR3 sequences, around 14% of them detected once, and 9.5% to 13% sits in the top ten. V gave up 4 bases and J gave up 6 bases, with 5 bases separating them. This CDR3 comprises 11 residues. The germline CDR1 and CDR2 sequences are SNHLY and FYNNEI. Study results and limitations: Missing private and CD4 specificities, VDJdb matching favored anti-spike CD8 responses.

Notes on this clonotype: Its antigen is undetermined.

The source of this sequence is an adult who was a healthcare worker with PCR-confirmed SARS-CoV-2 infection or an uninfected control (not recorded which). The chain uses TRBV2 and TRBJ2-3; D remains unclear. The sample consisted of whole blood. CDR3 region: CASSGGDTQYF. The CDR3, as DNA: TGTGCCAGCAGTGGCGGTGATACGCAGTATTTT.